This TCR beta chain was sequenced for a study of shared clonotypes between healthy human individuals. Study as a whole: Three plates each covered CD4 naive and memory; CD8 naive two, CD8 memory one.

Study-wide findings and caveats: A handful of donors held approximately 4.6% of naive CD4 clonotypes in common. What naive subsets generally showed was a larger estimated richness than memory subsets showed. Incomplete sequencing of sorted subsets was indicated by rarefaction despite large depth.

Clones were read by immunoSEQ multiplex PCR, and TCRdb kept only the in-frame ones, dropping some. Among roughly 1,800,000 clones, approximately 95% were seen once, and the ten largest hold roughly 1.2%. The germline V and J ends were trimmed by 3 bases and 5 bases, with 10 bases remaining between them. The germline gives CDR1 SGHTA, CDR2 FQGTGA. This CDR3 region has 14 residues. Naive-designated CD8 cells lacked CD45RO, were positively enriched for CCR7, and omitted terminally differentiated effector memory CD45RA+ cells. As for this clone: Its antigen is as yet unknown.

Sequenced: naive CD8+ T cells sorted from blood. The V and J genes are TRBV7-3 and TRBJ2-2; no definite D call. This clonotype was sampled from a young man in good health. CDR3: CASSFILGTGELFF. DNA for the CDR3: TGTGCCAGCAGCTTCATTTTGGGTACCGGGGAGCTGTTTTTT. The whole variable domain, filled in from reference TRBV7-3 and TRBJ2-2, reads GAGVSQTPSNKVTEKGKYVELRCDPISGHTALYWYRQSLGQGPEFLIYFQGTGAADDSGLPNDRFFAVRPEGSVSTLKIQRTERGDSAVYLCASSFILGTGELFFGEGSRLTVL.